This T cell receptor (beta chain) was found in a study of T cells in Graves' hyperthyroidism and ophthalmopathy. Amplified TCR beta CDR3 regions derived from RNA transcripts. With the HTBI primer set, the TCR CDR3 went through a first round of RT-PCR. Via MiXCR, TCRdb re-called the multiplex PCR reads, giving one row per CDR3 protein. This sample has roughly 510,000 distinct CDR3 sequences, with around 20% found just once. At least ten counts were recorded for this clonotype. Germline values: CDR1 MNHEY, CDR2 SMNVEV (reference sequence). With V trimmed by 6 bases and J by 3 bases, 10 bases remained unmatched. The CDR3 spans 15 residues.

This chain joins TRBV27 and TRBJ2-7; 8 bases agree with TRBD2. The receptor was derived from a man aged 18 to 29 with Graves' hyperthyroidism. The specimen was blood. The CDR3, as DNA: TGTGCCAGCAGCCTCACAGCGGGGGCCCACTACGAGCAGTACTTC. Translation: CASSLTAGAHYEQYF.